These 12 T cell receptor beta chains were sequenced from one sample in a study of T cell responses to AZD1222 COVID-19 vaccine. Some clones are missing from TCRdb's copy, which holds only in-frame ones; the method was immunoSEQ multiplex PCR. The repertoire holds some 36,000 clones, with around 90% as singletons. The sample in question was peripheral blood, obtained on day 0 of AZD1222 vaccination. The receptors were sampled from an adult in good health.

This clone was seen only a few times. V is TRBV12-3 or TRBV12-4 and J is TRBJ2-3, with D possibly TRBD1 on 6 matching bases. The CDR3 consists of 12 residues. Trimming removed 6 bases from V and 5 bases from J, with 9 bases in between. CDR3 region: CASREGQDTQYF. The CDR3 bases are TGTGCCAGCAGAGAGGGACAAGATACGCAGTATTTT.

The sample holds one count of this clone. The J gene is TRBJ2-5, the V gene TRBV11-2; maybe TRBD2 (6 bases). The CDR3 runs 13 residues. CDR1 is SGHAT, CDR2 FQNNGV, per germline. The V gene lost 3 bases and the J gene lost 5 bases, with 10 bases spanning the gap. DNA for the CDR3: TGTGCCAGCAGCTTTGCGGGGCACGAGACCCAGTACTTC. Encoded protein: CASSFAGHETQYF.

This chain uses TRBV3-1 (or the pseudogene TRBV3-2) with TRBJ2-7; 7 bases fit TRBD1. The CDR3 contains 16 residues. Germline lookup yields CDR1 LGHDT and CDR2 YNNKEL (reference sequence). Losses at the gene ends were 3 bases for V and 0 bases for J; bases not matched to a gene: 8. CDR3 loop: CASSHGVGTVSYEQYF. As DNA, the CDR3 is TGTGCCAGCAGCCACGGGGTAGGGACAGTCTCCTACGAGCAGTACTTC.

V and J are TRBV5-1 and TRBJ2-3; D is uncertain. This CDR3 has 16 residues. Germline values: CDR1 SGHRS, CDR2 YFSETQ. Trimming removed 4 bases at V and 2 bases at J, with 17 bases between. The DNA for the CDR3 is TGCGCCAGCAGCATGGCCGCACGGTCGAACACAGATACGCAGTATTTT. Its translation is CASSMAARSNTDTQYF.

This sequence joins TRBV18 and TRBJ1-1; no firm D call. Trimming cost V 5 bases and J 0 bases, with 10 bases left between them. The CDR3 length is 14 residues. Germline V CDR1 and CDR2: KGHSH, LQKENI. CDR3 loop: CASSTTPLNTEAFF. CDR3 coding DNA: TGTGCCAGCTCAACGACACCACTGAACACTGAAGCTTTCTTT.

This clone was counted only a few times. The chain links TRBV10-3 to TRBJ1-1; 7 bases agree with TRBD1. The CDR3 is made up of 13 amino acids. Germline V lookup: CDR1 ENHRY, CDR2 SYGVKD. V lost 3 bases to trimming and J lost 5 bases; unmatched junction nucleotides: 3. The CDR3 DNA reads as TGTGCCATCAGTGATACAGGGGATACTGAAGCTTTCTTT. The encoded protein is CAISDTGDTEAFF.

This clone came up once. The rearrangement uses TRBV2 and TRBJ2-2; D is ambiguous. V lost 4 bases and J 4 bases, leaving 7 bases between the germline ends. This CDR3 comprises 13 residues. Looked up from germline, CDR1 is SNHLY and CDR2 is FYNNEI. CDR3 nucleotides: TGTGCCAGCAGTGCCGGGTTCACCGGGGAGCTGTTTTTT. Translation gives CASSAGFTGELFF.

The chain couples TRBV27 to TRBJ1-4; D might be TRBD1 (6 bases). V dropped 1 base and J dropped 7 bases, with 7 bases sitting between them. Germline loops: CDR1 MNHEY, CDR2 SMNVEV (reference sequence). The CDR3 has 13 residues. The chain's CDR3 is CASSLFRGEKLFF. In nucleotides, the CDR3 is TGTGCCAGCAGTTTATTCAGGGGTGAAAAACTGTTTTTT. The whole variable domain, remainder taken from reference TRBV27 and TRBJ1-4, is EAQVTQNPRYLITVTGKKLTVTCSQNMNHEYMSWYRQDPGLGLRQIYYSMNVEVTDKGDVPEGYKVSRKEKRNFPLILESPSPNQTSLYFCASSLFRGEKLFFGSGTQLSVL.

The V call is TRBV27, the J call TRBJ2-7, with 9 bases that match TRBD1. CDR3 size: 14 residues. Germline trimming cut 5 bases from V and 7 bases from J; bases unmatched to any gene: 9. The germline V gene has CDR1 MNHEY and CDR2 SMNVEV (reference sequence). The CDR3 nucleotides are TGTGCCAGCAGTAACCGGGGACAGGGCGGGGAGCAGTACTTC. The encoded protein is CASSNRGQGGEQYF.

This chain joins TRBV10-3 and TRBJ2-3; no clear D. Germline V gene data show CDR1 as ENHRY and CDR2 as SYGVKD. The CDR3 runs 13 residues. V lost 6 bases and J lost 3, with 10 bases in between. Here the CDR3 DNA reads TGTGCCATCAGAAGGACGGTTACAGATACGCAGTATTTT. Translation: CAIRRTVTDTQYF.

The chain employs TRBV3-1 (or the pseudogene TRBV3-2) and TRBJ2-3; D possibly uses TRBD1 or TRBD2 (5 bases each). Trimming took off 4 bases at V and 5 bases at J, with 10 bases between the two ends. The CDR3 is 13 residues long. Germline loops: CDR1 LGHDT, CDR2 YNNKEL (reference sequence). CDR3 DNA: TGTGCCAGCAGCCCGCCGGGGCAAGATACGCAGTATTTT. It yields the protein CASSPPGQDTQYF.

The rearrangement uses TRBV27 and TRBJ2-7, with 13 nucleotides matching TRBD2. The CDR3 runs 17 residues. V lost 5 bases to trimming and J lost 3 bases; unmatched junction nucleotides: 10. Germline values: CDR1 MNHEY, CDR2 SMNVEV (reference sequence). CDR3 nucleotide sequence: TGTGCCAGCAGTCCGCAACTAGCGGGAGGGGGTCACTACGAGCAGTACTTC. Its protein is CASSPQLAGGGHYEQYF.